This entry features one T cell receptor beta chain sequence. These data come from a study of shared clonotypes between healthy human individuals. The CDR3 totals 12 residues. Germline CDR1 is MDHEN and CDR2 is SYDVKM. Trimming removed 10 bases at V and 7 bases at J, with 17 bases between. Sequencing used immunoSEQ multiplex PCR; TCRdb keeps in-frame clones, though not all of them. The sample holds over a million clones, roughly 96% seen once. The V gene is TRBV28, the J gene TRBJ2-7; D is unclear. The sequence was collected from a man under 40 in good health. The sample comprised naive CD4+ T cells sorted from blood. The subset is: CD45RA+ positively selected. CDR3: CATKTLTGEQYF. The CDR3 DNA reads as TGTGCCACAAAGACCCTCACGGGTGAGCAGTACTTC.